This TCR beta chain was identified in a study of beta chain features in type 1 diabetes. Reverse transcribing all isolated RNA meant expressed TCRB transcripts were sequenced. Assay used: immunoSEQ multiplex PCR; TCRdb lists only in-frame clones, some missing. The sample yields roughly 260,000 clones, 11% seen once. General study points: All four CD4+ subsets of Type 1 diabetes patients contained TCRB CDR3s that were moderately but significantly shorter.

The junction had 6 bases not matched to a gene; V was cut back by 3 bases and J by 5 bases. CDR3 length: 14 amino acids. From germline, CDR1 is MDHEN and CDR2 SYDVKM. Worth noting for this clone: Its antigen is still unknown.

Sequencing used naive CD4+ T cells from blood. The gene calls are TRBV28 and TRBJ2-7; 8 bases align to TRBD1. The sequence came from a man younger than 40 with type 1 diabetes. CDR3 sequence (DNA): TGTGCCAGCAGTTTGACAGGGGAGTTCCACGAGCAGTACTTC. Residues: CASSLTGEFHEQYF.